Here is one T cell receptor (beta chain) with its context. The sample holds many counts of this clonotype. This receptor's antigen is unknown. No much larger clonotype is one base removed from it; base qualities were not supplied. This sample was taken from a study of T cells after yellow fever vaccination (dated by TCRdb to about 2019). About the investigation overall: The SMART-Seq v4 Ultra Low Input RNA kit was used to prepare libraries from fractions with low cell numbers. To track T-cell clones before and after primary and booster YFV17D yellow fever vaccination, bulk TCR alpha and beta repertoires were sequenced longitudinally. Two healthy male donors, one aged 18 to 30 and one aged 30 to 39 years, were included in the cohort. Blood was collected at multiple timepoints before and after primary and secondary immunization, and bulk PBMC replicates and cell subsets were isolated. What the study reported, not specific to this receptor: Compared with the primary T-cell response, the secondary T-cell response was weaker but faster, peaking on day 5 rather than day 15. The study included only a couple of donors, which limits how far the findings can be generalized. After the booster, most of the clones that had expanded following primary vaccination were detected again (almost 98% of CD4 and 80% to 90% of CD8), which suggests that memory was broadly maintained. Because abundant contaminating clonotypes from the bulk population could be contained in FACS-sorted repertoires, computational filtering was required. A small share of clonotypes was detected in both CD4 and CD8 compartments, with the overlap likely arising from convergent recombination.

The data were produced on an Illumina NovaSeq 6000. TCR cDNA was made using 5'RACE template switching, a step that added a universal primer site and unique molecular identifiers. Priming for cDNA synthesis came from both the TCR alpha and TCR beta constant segments. Library amplification involved two PCR steps, and the second step added sample barcodes and sequencing adapters. Sequencing of libraries was performed on Illumina HiSeq 2500 (2x100 bp) or NovaSeq (2x150 bp). The authors' pipeline ran thus. Demultiplexing of reads and collapsing into UMI consensus sequences were performed with MIGEC, and V(D)J alignment was carried out with MiXCR. Vaccine-responding clonotypes were identified with edgeR using replicate PBMC samples, with FDR below 0.01 and a log2 fold change above 5 up to day 15 being required. CD4 or CD8 identity was assigned to each bulk clonotype according to whether the clonotype was present at higher abundance in the sequenced CD4 repertoire or the sequenced CD8 repertoire. TCRdb itself trimmed the public reads at Q25 with fastp, ran MiXCR and retained productive beta chains. When rows share a CDR3 protein, they turn into one entry using the most common DNA and genes. The V and J calls were not made by the authors but by TCRdb's processing. Across this sample there are some 300,000 distinct CDR3 sequences, with around 3.6% seen only once. The ten largest clones take up 23% of the sample.

Taken with the paper, the label for treatment or condition translates to: live attenuated yellow fever vaccine strain. At each blood-draw timepoint, two biological replicates of bulk PBMCs were collected. PBMCs were isolated from peripheral blood using a standard Ficoll-Paque protocol. TriZol was used to extract RNA from bulk PBMCs, CD4 and CD8 fractions, and dextramer-positive and dextramer-negative fractions. CDR1 and CDR2 were assigned from the germline V gene as MNHEY and SVGAGI. Taken from cysteine to phenylalanine, the CDR3 has 14 residues. The retained sequence is limited to the CDR3, 42 bases, with the frame set at the first base. V loses 7 bases, J loses 0 bases, and the germline ends lie 13 bases apart.

The starting material was PBMCs, obtained on the day of the yellow fever booster vaccination. The chain is assembled from TRBV6-5 and TRBJ2-7, with the D segment identity uncertain. The sequence was collected from a young man who received the YFV17D yellow fever vaccine. The CDR3 sequence is CASTFSKDSYEQYF. Read as DNA, the sequence is TGTGCCAGCACCTTTTCTAAGGACTCCTACGAGCAGTACTTC.